Listed here are 14 T cell receptor beta chains from one sample, sequenced in a study of CD8+CD57+ T cells in acquired aplastic anemia. Investigators profiled TCR beta VDJ and CDR3 from genomic DNA template. MiXCR, run by TCRdb on the reads, gives a single entry per CDR3 protein. The sample lists about 130,000 distinct CDR3 sequences; more than 40% were seen once. Sequenced material: sorted CD4+, CD8+, or CD8+CD57+ T cells (not recorded which) from PBMCs. All receptors derive from a human donor in good health, serving as a control.

This clonotype was seen many times. The chain couples TRBV20-1 to TRBJ2-1; the D is unclear. The length of the CDR3 is 13 residues. The ends were cut back, 1 base at V and 7 bases at J, with 11 bases in the middle. Germline V lookup: CDR1 DFQATT, CDR2 SNEGSKA (reference sequence). CDR3 sequence (DNA): TGCAGTGCTAGAGGGGAAGTTACTAATGAGCAGTTCTTC. Translating it yields CSARGEVTNEQFF.

The chain has TRBV10-3 and TRBJ2-1; tentatively, D is TRBD1 (5 bases). The CDR3 runs 16 residues. V was trimmed by 0 bases and J by 6 bases, leaving 15 bases between them. Germline values: CDR1 ENHRY, CDR2 SYGVKD. CDR3 loop: CAISESTSGFRNEQFF. Here the CDR3 DNA reads TGTGCCATCAGTGAGTCGACGTCAGGGTTTCGCAATGAGCAGTTCTTC.

The chain carries TRBV20-1 and TRBJ1-2, with 9 bases fitting TRBD1. The CDR3 has 13 amino acids. CDR1 DFQATT and CDR2 SNEGSKA come from the germline V gene (reference sequence). With 6 bases clipped from V and 4 bases from J, the junction kept 6 bases outside the gene matches. CDR3 region: CSAPDRGGYGYTF. CDR3 coding DNA: TGCAGTGCCCCGGACAGGGGTGGCTATGGCTACACCTTC.

V and J are TRBV9 and TRBJ2-3, with D possibly TRBD2 on 6 matching bases. The CDR3 covers 16 residues. Germline assignment: CDR1 SGDLS and CDR2 YYNGEE. The V and J ends lost 1 base and 0 bases respectively, with 12 bases between them. CDR3 protein: CASSVRPGESTDTQYF. The CDR3 region has the DNA TGTGCCAGCAGCGTAAGGCCGGGGGAGAGCACAGATACGCAGTATTTT.

This clonotype was counted at least ten times. The rearrangement links TRBV6-2 or TRBV6-3 to TRBJ1-1, with 7 bases that match TRBD1. The germline V gene encodes CDR1 MNHEY and CDR2 SVGEGT. J gave up 0 bases and V 2 bases, and 9 bases lay outside the gene matches. This CDR3 contains 17 residues. CDR3 sequence: CASSYGQDLFMNTEAFF. Here the CDR3 DNA reads TGTGCCAGCAGTTACGGACAGGACCTATTCATGAACACTGAAGCTTTCTTT.

This clonotype has just one count. The CDR3 sequence is CASSTRYSSANYGYTF. The CDR3, as DNA: TGTGCCAGTAGTACCCGTTATAGTTCCGCGAACTATGGCTACACCTTC. The V gene is TRBV6-1, the J gene TRBJ1-2; D not resolved. Germline values: CDR1 MNHNS, CDR2 SASEGT. Trimming took off 9 bases at V and 2 bases at J, with 22 bases between the two ends. The CDR3 totals 16 residues.

The V call is TRBV11-2, the J call TRBJ1-1; weak D call: TRBD1 (6 bases). This CDR3 comprises 16 residues. V was pared by 5 bases and J by 1 base, with 17 bases between. The germline V gene encodes CDR1 SGHAT and CDR2 FQNNGV. In DNA, the CDR3 is TGTGCCAGCAGCCGACTAGCGGGGGCAGGGAACACTGAAGCTTTCTTT. Its translation is CASSRLAGAGNTEAFF.

V usage is TRBV2 and J usage is TRBJ2-5, with 11 nucleotides matching TRBD2. Germline CDR1 is SNHLY and CDR2 is FYNNEI. The V and J ends lost 6 bases and 3 bases, in that order; junction bases with no gene match: 3. The CDR3 spans 14 residues. CDR3 sequence reads: CASSRSGGEETQYF. The CDR3, as DNA: TGTGCCAGCAGCCGTAGCGGGGGGGAAGAGACCCAGTACTTC.

Remarks on this clonotype: A read error is possible here, since a much larger clone lies one base away. The chain recombines TRBV11-2 with TRBJ2-3; possible D gene TRBD1, 5 bases. Germline V CDR1 and CDR2: SGHAT, FQNNGV. The CDR3 loop spans 15 amino acids. The V gene lost 6 bases and the J gene lost 5 bases, with 18 bases spanning the gap. CDR3 protein: CASRSFHRTRDTQYF. CDR3 coding DNA: TGTGCCAGCAGGTCCTTCCATCGGACACGAGATACGCAGTATTTT.

With regard to this clonotype: A much bigger clone sits one base away, suggesting this may be a read error. The chain couples TRBV25-1 to TRBJ2-7; TRBD1 agrees at 7 bases. V shed 5 bases and J 2 bases; nucleotides not matched to a gene: 9. Germline loops: CDR1 MGHDK, CDR2 SYGVNS. The CDR3 length is 15 residues. The CDR3 region is CASSLAVTGAYEQYF. In nucleotides, the CDR3 is TGTGCCAGCAGTTTAGCCGTAACAGGGGCCTACGAGCAGTACTTC.

This clonotype showed up many times. This chain links TRBV7-6 with TRBJ1-4, with TRBD1 identical over 7 bases. The CDR3 loop spans 15 amino acids. The V gene's germline CDR1 is SGHVS and CDR2 FNYEAQ. V gave up 4 bases and J gave up 7 bases; unmatched junction bases: 9. For the CDR3, the DNA is TGTGCCAGCAGCTCCACGACAGGGAGGGTTGAAAAACTGTTTTTT. Its translation: CASSSTTGRVEKLFF.

This chain connects TRBV24-1 to TRBJ1-2, with unresolved D. This CDR3 has 13 amino acids. The V end lost 5 bases, the J end lost 8 bases, and 14 bases lay between the germline ends. Germline V gene lookup returns CDR1 KGHDR and CDR2 SFDVKD. As DNA, the CDR3 is TGTGCCACCAGTGCTCCCCAGGATTCCGGCTACACCTTC. As protein: CATSAPQDSGYTF.

The chain combines TRBV7-6 with TRBJ1-4; D gene unclear. The V gene's germline CDR1 is SGHVS and CDR2 FNYEAQ. The CDR3 consists of 13 residues. The V and J ends lost 2 bases and 10 bases respectively, with 11 bases between them. The CDR3 sequence is CASSLMDSGKLFF. For the CDR3, the DNA is TGTGCCAGCAGCTTAATGGATTCGGGAAAACTGTTTTTT.

CDR3 sequence: CSVQDRQTGELFF. DNA of the CDR3: TGCAGCGTCCAGGACAGGCAAACCGGGGAGCTGTTTTTT. The V and J genes are TRBV29-1 and TRBJ2-2, with 7 bases lining up with TRBD1. J lost 5 bases, V lost 6 bases, and 6 bases had no gene match. CDR3 size: 13 residues. Germline V gene data show CDR1 as SQVTM and CDR2 as ANQGSEA.